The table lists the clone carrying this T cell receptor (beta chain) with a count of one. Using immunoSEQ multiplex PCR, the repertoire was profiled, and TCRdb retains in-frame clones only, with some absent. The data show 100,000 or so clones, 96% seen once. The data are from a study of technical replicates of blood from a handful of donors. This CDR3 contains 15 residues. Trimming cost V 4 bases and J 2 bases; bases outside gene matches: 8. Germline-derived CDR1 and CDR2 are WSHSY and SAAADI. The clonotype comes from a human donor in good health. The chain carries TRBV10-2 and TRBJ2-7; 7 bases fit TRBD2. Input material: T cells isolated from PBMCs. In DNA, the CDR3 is TGCGCCAGCAGTGGCACGGGACTAACTGCCTACGAGCAGTACTTC. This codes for CASSGTGLTAYEQYF.